These 3 T cell receptor beta chains were sequenced from one sample in a study of blood T cell repertoires in COVID-19. Produced via immunoSEQ multiplex PCR; TCRdb's table is partial and in-frame only. The sample holds about 190,000 clones, roughly 81% seen once. The sample was peripheral blood. These receptors were collected from a woman older than 75 with COVID-19, enrolled during active disease.

This clone was counted at least ten times. This chain joins TRBV7-3 and TRBJ2-1; D not certain. The V end lost 0 bases, the J end lost 6 bases, and 9 bases lay between the germline ends. This CDR3 has 14 residues. The V gene's germline CDR1 is SGHTA and CDR2 FQGTGA. Here the CDR3 reads CASSLTRGFNEQFF. Here the CDR3 DNA reads TGTGCCAGCAGCTTAACCCGAGGATTCAATGAGCAGTTCTTC.

The chain joins TRBV9 to TRBJ2-2, with 9 nucleotides matching TRBD2. Germline trimming cut 3 bases from V and 2 bases from J; bases unmatched to any gene: 8. In germline, CDR1 is SGDLS, CDR2 YYNGEE. The CDR3 sequence is 17 residues long. The DNA of the CDR3 is TGTGCCAGCAGCGCAGAAGGTAGCGGGAGAAACACCGGGGAGCTGTTTTTT. The encoded protein is CASSAEGSGRNTGELFF.

The chain links TRBV6-1 to TRBJ1-3, with TRBD1 as a possible D gene (6 bases). Germline assignment: CDR1 MNHNS and CDR2 SASEGT. Trimming stripped 5 bases from V and 4 bases from J, with 9 bases between. The length of the CDR3 is 13 residues. Here the CDR3 DNA reads TGTGCCAGCAGTAGAGGACAGGGAAACACCATATATTTT. This encodes CASSRGQGNTIYF.